This T cell receptor beta chain is from a study of cytomegalovirus exposure and HLA in healthy donors. V trimming: 6 bases; J trimming: 4 bases; junction bases outside the gene matches: 9. The CDR3 length is 15 residues. CDR1 is MDHEN and CDR2 is SYDVKM in the germline V gene. It was with 60 Vbeta and 13 Jbeta primers that the PCR ran. Sequencing used immunoSEQ multiplex PCR; TCRdb keeps in-frame clones, though not all of them. The listing contains 140,000 or so clones. This chain joins TRBV28 and TRBJ2-7; 10 bases line up with TRBD2. Input material: PBMCs. The clonotype was recovered from a male donor in good health and CMV-seronegative. The CDR3 here is CASSQLAGTIYEQYF. In DNA form, the CDR3 reads TGTGCCAGCAGCCAACTAGCGGGGACAATTTACGAGCAGTACTTC. Together with reference TRBV28 and TRBJ2-7, the CDR3 gives the full variable domain: DVKVTQSSRYLVKRTGEKVFLECVQDMDHENMFWYRQDPGLGLRLIYFSYDVKMKEKGDIPEGYSVSREKKERFSLILESASTNQTSMYLCASSQLAGTIYEQYFGPGTRLTVT.